The clone carrying this TCR beta chain showed up just a few times. Its antigen is still unknown. Tagging with unique molecular identifiers was a feature of the TCR beta cDNA libraries. Some 500,000 cDNA molecules were obtained per 1 to 10 million input T cells. TCRdb redid the calling of the PCR reads with MiXCR, one entry per CDR3 protein. This table has 600,000 to 700,000 distinct CDR3 sequences, around 64% appearing once. The entry originates in a study of post-analysis software for immune sequencing data. On the study more broadly: Relapsing-remitting, secondary progressive and progressive-relapsing courses of multiple sclerosis were included. Study findings and constraints: Four to six TRBV segments, including TRBV5-6, TRBV5-1 and TRBV20-1, were more frequent in patients than controls. Multiple sclerosis patients had significantly lower normalized Chao1 diversity than controls.

This CDR3 region has 16 residues. Germline loops: CDR1 SGHTA, CDR2 FQGNSA. J gave up 5 bases and V 0 bases, and 3 bases lay outside the gene matches. The clonotype was recovered from a girl aged 2-15 years with multiple sclerosis. The sequencing input was blood. The V and J genes are TRBV7-2 and TRBJ2-1; 11 bases are shared with TRBD2. CDR3: CASSLALTSGNNEQFF. The CDR3 nucleotides read TGTGCCAGCAGCTTAGCCCTGACTAGCGGGAACAATGAGCAGTTCTTC.